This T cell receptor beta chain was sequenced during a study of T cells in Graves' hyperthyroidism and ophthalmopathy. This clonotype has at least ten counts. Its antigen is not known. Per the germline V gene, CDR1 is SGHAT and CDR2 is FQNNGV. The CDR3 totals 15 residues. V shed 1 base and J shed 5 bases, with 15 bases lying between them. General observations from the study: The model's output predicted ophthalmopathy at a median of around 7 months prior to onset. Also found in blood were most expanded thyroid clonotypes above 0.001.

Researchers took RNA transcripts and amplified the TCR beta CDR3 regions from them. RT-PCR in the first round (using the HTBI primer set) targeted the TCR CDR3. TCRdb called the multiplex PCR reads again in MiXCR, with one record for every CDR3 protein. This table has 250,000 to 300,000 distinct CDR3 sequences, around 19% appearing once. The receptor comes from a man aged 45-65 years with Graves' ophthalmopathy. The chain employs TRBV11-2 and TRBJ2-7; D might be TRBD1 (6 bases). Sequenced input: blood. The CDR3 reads CASSLGTARANEQYF. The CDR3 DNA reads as TGTGCCAGCAGCTTAGGGACAGCGAGGGCTAACGAGCAGTACTTC.